The 24 T cell receptor beta chains presented below share a single source sample, sequenced in a study of cytotoxic CD8 clonotypes in ibrutinib-treated CLL. This table comes from immunoSEQ multiplex PCR, and its TCRdb copy is limited to in-frame clones, with some not included. This repertoire shows about 200,000 clones, approximately 75% found once; its top ten account for around 10%. Source: PBMCs, taken after 12 months of ibrutinib treatment. The receptors shown here come from a human donor with chronic lymphocytic leukemia.

This chain uses TRBV27 with TRBJ2-7; no clear D gene. The CDR3 has 13 amino acids. Germline V gene data show CDR1 as MNHEY and CDR2 as SMNVEV (reference sequence). Deletions cut 5 bases from V and 7 bases from J, with 15 bases between. This CDR3 is CASSLSRKTEQYF. CDR3 nucleotides: TGTGCCAGCAGTCTTAGCCGGAAAACTGAGCAGTACTTC.

J is TRBJ2-7 and V is TRBV20-1; D uncertain. Per germline, CDR1 DFQATT and CDR2 SNEGSKA (reference sequence). This CDR3 contains 11 residues. V was trimmed by 5 bases and J by 11 bases, leaving 16 bases between them. The CDR3 coding sequence is TGCAGTGCTTACCCTGGCGGTGCGGAGTACTTC. It translates to CSAYPGGAEYF.

V is TRBV5-4 and J is TRBJ1-1, with 8 positions matching TRBD1. Germline V lookup: CDR1 SGHNT, CDR2 YYREEE (reference sequence). J lost 4 bases, V lost 4 bases, and 6 bases had no gene match. This CDR3 contains 14 residues. CDR3 sequence (DNA): TGTGCCAGCAGCCCGTTACAGGGGGGCACTGAAGCTTTCTTT. Its protein product is CASSPLQGGTEAFF.

The rearrangement uses TRBV10-3 and TRBJ2-7, with 9 bases lining up with TRBD1. V lost 7 bases, J lost 5 bases, and 9 bases stayed unmatched. CDR1 is ENHRY, CDR2 SYGVKD, per germline. The CDR3 extends over 14 amino acids. CDR3 amino acids: CAINPGTGRNEQYF. The DNA for the CDR3 is TGTGCCATCAATCCCGGGACAGGGAGGAACGAGCAGTACTTC.

The chain joins TRBV4-1 to TRBJ2-5; D perhaps matches TRBD1 (6 bases). From germline, CDR1 is MGHRA and CDR2 YSYEKL. The CDR3 is made up of 17 amino acids. V was pared by 1 base and J by 1 base, with 16 bases between. The DNA of the CDR3 is TGCGCCAGCAGCCAAGGTCCCGACAGGCCGTCCCAAGAGACCCAGTACTTC. As protein: CASSQGPDRPSQETQYF.

This clone showed up just a few times. CDR3 nucleotide sequence: TGTGCCAGCAGCCCAAGGACGGCTGAGCAGTTCTTC. Protein sequence: CASSPRTAEQFF. V and J are TRBV14 and TRBJ2-1; D is unresolved. Germline V gene data show CDR1 as SGHDN and CDR2 as FVKESK. The CDR3 has 12 residues. V shed 4 bases and J shed 9 bases, with 10 bases lying between them.

V and J are TRBV10-3 and TRBJ2-1; a weak D match, TRBD1 (6 bases). CDR1 ENHRY and CDR2 SYGVKD come from the germline V gene. The CDR3 sequence is 14 residues long. V dropped 6 bases and J dropped 5 bases, with 14 bases sitting between them. This CDR3 reads CAISPGQAHNEQFF. The CDR3 DNA reads TGTGCCATCAGCCCGGGACAAGCACACAATGAGCAGTTCTTC.

The chain employs TRBV28 and TRBJ2-7, with D perhaps given as TRBD1 or TRBD2 (5 bases each). Looked up from germline, CDR1 is MDHEN and CDR2 is SYDVKM. V lost 4 bases, J lost 2 bases, and 15 bases lay in between. The CDR3 is 15 residues long. The CDR3 coding sequence is TGTGCCAGCAGTTACCCTCTTTGGGGGACCTACGAGCAGTACTTC. Protein sequence: CASSYPLWGTYEQYF.

V is TRBV2 and J is TRBJ2-5, with TRBD2 as a possible D gene (6 bases). The CDR3 covers 13 residues. Germline V gene sequence: CDR1 SNHLY, CDR2 FYNNEI. V lost 6 bases to trimming and J lost 4 bases, with 12 bases between them. CDR3: CASSRLGGETQYF. CDR3 sequence (DNA): TGTGCCAGCAGCAGACTAGGAGGAGAGACCCAGTACTTC.

The rearrangement links TRBV6-5 to TRBJ2-3; D may be TRBD2 (5 bases). The CDR3 has 16 residues. Per the germline V gene, CDR1 is MNHEY and CDR2 is SVGAGI. The V and J ends lost 2 bases and 0 bases respectively, with 12 bases between them. This CDR3 is CASSYGRGPSTDTQYF. In nucleotides, the CDR3 is TGTGCCAGCAGTTACGGGCGAGGGCCCAGCACAGATACGCAGTATTTT.

The chain couples TRBV6-5 to TRBJ1-1; TRBD1 agrees at 7 bases. The CDR3 runs to 16 residues. Trimming at V came to 2 bases and at J to 7 bases, leaving 13 bases not matched to a gene. Germline assignment: CDR1 MNHEY and CDR2 SVGAGI. The CDR3 sequence is CASSYGGFGTAFEAFF. In DNA, the CDR3 is TGTGCCAGCAGTTACGGGGGATTCGGGACAGCGTTTGAAGCTTTCTTT.

The chain carries TRBV5-4 and TRBJ1-2; D remains unclear. V lost 0 bases and J 6 bases, leaving 6 bases between the germline ends. In germline, CDR1 is SGHNT, CDR2 YYREEE (reference sequence). CDR3 length equals 12 residues. Here the CDR3 DNA reads TGTGCCAGCAGCTTGGGACCTAATGGCTACACCTTC. It codes for CASSLGPNGYTF.

This clone was seen more than once but under ten times. The chain couples TRBV19 to TRBJ1-2, with 7 bases matching TRBD1. The CDR3 contains 13 residues. V was clipped by 5 bases and J by 3 bases; unmatched bases: 3. Germline CDR1 is LNHDA and CDR2 is SQIVND (reference sequence). CDR3 residues: CASSPGQDYGYTF. The DNA of the CDR3 is TGTGCCAGTAGTCCTGGACAGGACTATGGCTACACCTTC.

The J gene is TRBJ2-7, the V gene TRBV6-6, with TRBD2 as a possible D gene (5 bases). The germline V and J ends were trimmed by 2 bases and 3 bases, with 11 bases remaining between them. Per germline, CDR1 MNHNY and CDR2 SVGAGI (reference sequence). The CDR3 is 14 amino acids. The CDR3 DNA reads TGTGCCAGCAGTTACCTCGGACTCGGCTACGAGCAGTACTTC. Translating it yields CASSYLGLGYEQYF.

V and J are TRBV28 and TRBJ1-2; no reliable D call. This CDR3 has 14 amino acids. Germline V gives CDR1 MDHEN, CDR2 SYDVKM. Trimming took 3 bases from V and 4 from J, leaving 12 bases between them. The CDR3 DNA reads TGTGCCAGCAGTTTCGGAACAGTCCCCTATGGCTACACCTTC. Amino acids: CASSFGTVPYGYTF.

V gene TRBV11-2 combines with J gene TRBJ2-5, with a tentative D call TRBD2 (5 bases). Germline V CDR1 and CDR2: SGHAT, FQNNGV. V was trimmed by 5 bases and J by 1 base, leaving 14 bases between them. This CDR3 comprises 15 residues. The CDR3 loop is CASSLDPGTQETQYF. CDR3 in DNA: TGTGCCAGCAGCCTCGATCCGGGAACCCAAGAGACCCAGTACTTC. The full variable domain, completed using reference TRBV11-2 and TRBJ2-5, is EAGVAQSPRYKIIEKRQSVAFWCNPISGHATLYWYQQILGQGPKLLIQFQNNGVVDDSQLPKDRFSAERLKGVDSTLKIQPAKLEDSAVYLCASSLDPGTQETQYFGPGTRLLVL.

This chain links TRBV5-6 with TRBJ2-7, with D tentatively TRBD1 or TRBD2 (5 bases each). Germline CDR1 SGHDT, CDR2 YYEEEE. V was pared by 0 bases and J by 5 bases, with 12 bases between. The length of the CDR3 is 14 residues. CDR3 protein: CASSLGAGADEQYF. The CDR3 coding sequence is TGTGCCAGCAGCTTGGGTGCCGGGGCGGACGAGCAGTACTTC.

The rearrangement joins TRBV2 to TRBJ2-3; TRBD2 matches at 10 bases. Unmatched junction bases numbered 8, after V lost 5 bases and J lost 6 bases. The CDR3 has 15 amino acids. CDR1 is SNHLY and CDR2 is FYNNEI in the germline V gene. In DNA, the CDR3 is TGTGCCAGCAGTCGAAGCGGGGGGGCTTCGGATACGCAGTATTTT. Protein sequence: CASSRSGGASDTQYF.

J is TRBJ2-3 and V is TRBV5-1; 12 bases are a match to TRBD2. Unmatched junction bases numbered 9, after V lost 4 bases and J lost 0 bases. The CDR3 has 18 residues. Germline V gene lookup returns CDR1 SGHRS and CDR2 YFSETQ. In nucleotides, the CDR3 is TGCGCCAGCAGCCCCCCGGGACTAGCGGGCCTAAGCACAGATACGCAGTATTTT. Protein sequence: CASSPPGLAGLSTDTQYF.

The V call is TRBV7-9, the J call TRBJ2-7, with a tentative D call TRBD1 (6 bases). V lost 5 bases and J lost 6, with 20 bases in between. This CDR3 is 15 amino acids long. Germline loops: CDR1 SEHNR, CDR2 FQNEAQ (reference sequence). CDR3 DNA: TGTGCCAGCAGCACCCGCACAGGGAATCCCGGCGAGCAGTACTTC. Protein product: CASSTRTGNPGEQYF.

In its sample, this clone was seen a few times. The CDR3 reads CASSLNMDGYGYTF. The CDR3 DNA reads TGCGCCAGCAGCTTGAACATGGATGGCTATGGCTACACCTTC. The chain recombines TRBV5-1 with TRBJ1-2; D is unclear. V was trimmed by 1 base and J by 4 bases, leaving 11 bases between them. CDR3 length: 14 residues. Germline values: CDR1 SGHRS, CDR2 YFSETQ.

V is TRBV5-1 and J is TRBJ1-6; D gene unclear. CDR3 length equals 17 residues. V was trimmed by 0 bases and J by 0 bases, leaving 10 bases between them. Germline lookup yields CDR1 SGHRS and CDR2 YFSETQ. CDR3 amino acids: CASSLVSVSSYNSPLHF. For the CDR3, the DNA is TGCGCCAGCAGCTTGGTGAGCGTTAGCTCCTATAATTCACCCCTCCACTTT.

The CDR3 is CASSSTGTEYEQYF. The CDR3 DNA reads as TGTGCCAGCAGTTCCACCGGGACAGAGTACGAGCAGTACTTC. The chain uses TRBV27 and TRBJ2-7, with 7 bases that match TRBD1. Germline V gene lookup returns CDR1 MNHEY and CDR2 SMNVEV (reference sequence). The CDR3 length is 14 residues. V was pared by 4 bases and J by 4 bases, with 7 bases of the junction left unmatched.

V usage is TRBV6-5 and J usage is TRBJ1-5, with D possibly matching TRBD1 (5 bases). Germline CDR1 reads MNHEY; CDR2 reads SVGAGI. This CDR3 spans 14 amino acids. V was clipped by 2 bases and J by 2 bases, with 7 bases between them. The CDR3 DNA is TGTGCCAGCAGTTACCAGACAGGCAATCAGCCCCAGCATTTT. Translated, it gives CASSYQTGNQPQHF.